The sequence of this T cell receptor (beta chain) was determined in a study of cytomegalovirus exposure and HLA in healthy donors. Primers for the PCR totalled 60 Vbeta and 13 Jbeta. Only in-frame clones appear in the TCRdb table, and some are missing; sequencing was by immunoSEQ multiplex PCR. Among approximately 79,000 clones listed, 74% were seen once. Study-level findings and limits: Analyzed later, association rates of TCRs varied across HLA loci, with DRB1 most and HLA-C fewest. Rarity held for most TCR sequences, but there were some public TCRs that occurred in many donors. Segments of the TCR beta V type were, in most cases, productive about 90% or about 30% of the time in an earlier analysis.

Regarding this clone: What it binds is not known.

Between the trimmed V and J ends, which lost 0 bases and 3 bases, there was a span of 12 bases. Germline assignment: CDR1 LGHNA and CDR2 YNFKEQ. The CDR3 is made up of 15 amino acids. Sequenced sample: PBMCs. This TCR was sampled from a man between 35 and 55 years old in good health and CMV-seropositive. The rearrangement joins TRBV4-2 to TRBJ2-7; D may be TRBD1 (5 bases). The CDR3 region has the DNA TGTGCCAGCAGCCAAGAGGGCCAGGGTAACTACGAGCAGTACTTC. Translated: CASSQEGQGNYEQYF.